This entry lists 16 T cell receptor beta chains sequenced from one sample in a study of cytomegalovirus exposure and HLA in healthy donors. PCR was performed using 60 Vbeta and 13 Jbeta primers. The protocol was immunoSEQ multiplex PCR, while the TCRdb copy is restricted to in-frame clones and leaves out a portion. The sample lists roughly 97,000 clones; 73% were seen once. The sample was PBMCs. The receptors were sampled from a man between 35 and 55 years old in good health and CMV-seronegative.

The chain couples TRBV7-2 to TRBJ2-7, with D possibly TRBD2 on 7 matching bases. CDR3 length: 16 residues. Germline assignment: CDR1 SGHTA and CDR2 FQGNSA. V lost 4 bases and J lost 3, with 19 bases in between. For the CDR3, the DNA is TGTGCCAGCAGCTCGATCGGGGGGCCCTCACACTACGAGCAGTACTTC. Translating gives CASSSIGGPSHYEQYF. The full variable domain, its missing parts supplied by reference TRBV7-2 and TRBJ2-7, is GAGVSQSPSNKVTEKGKDVELRCDPISGHTALYWYRQSLGQGLEFLIYFQGNSAPDKSGLPSDRFSAERTGGSVSTLTIQRTQQEDSAVYLCASSSIGGPSHYEQYFGPGTRLTVT.

Notes on this clone: Germline is not matched at one junction end, which may reflect a read error. The chain joins TRBV6-1 to TRBJ2-5; 10 bases are shared with TRBD2. CDR1 and CDR2 from the germline V gene are MNHNS and SASEGT. The CDR3 consists of 17 residues. The chain's CDR3 is CASSEGLAGVIGETQYF. In nucleotides, the CDR3 is TGTGCCAGCAGCGAAGGGCTAGCGGGGGTAATAGGAGAGACCCAGTACTTC.

The chain couples TRBV11-2 to TRBJ2-7; weak D call: TRBD2 (7 bases). Germline V lookup: CDR1 SGHAT, CDR2 FQNNGV. Trimming removed 1 base at V and 1 base at J, with 11 bases between. This CDR3 contains 15 residues. The CDR3 DNA follows: TGTGCCAGCAGCTTAGCGGGGGGCCATTCCTACGAGCAGTACTTC. Translated: CASSLAGGHSYEQYF.

This clone has only one observation. The V and J genes are TRBV2 and TRBJ2-7; 7 bases align to TRBD2. Unmatched junction bases numbered 7, after V lost 6 bases and J lost 2 bases. The CDR3 is made up of 14 amino acids. CDR1 and CDR2 from the germline V gene are SNHLY and FYNNEI. The CDR3: CASRIAGQAYEQYF. The CDR3 DNA is TGTGCCAGCAGGATAGCGGGTCAAGCCTACGAGCAGTACTTC.

This clone was found a few times. The chain couples TRBV4-3 to TRBJ1-1, with TRBD1 matching 8 bases. CDR3 length equals 17 residues. V shed 4 bases and J 8 bases; nucleotides not matched to a gene: 18. Per germline, CDR1 LGHNA and CDR2 YSLEER. This CDR3 reads CASSPIWIPGQEIEAFF. CDR3 in DNA: TGCGCCAGCAGCCCAATATGGATACCGGGACAGGAGATAGAAGCTTTCTTT.

The chain uses TRBV30 and TRBJ1-1, with a tentative D call TRBD1 (5 bases). The CDR3 runs 11 residues. Between the trimmed V and J ends, which lost 5 bases and 7 bases, there was a span of 11 bases. Germline CDR1 and CDR2: GTSNPN and SVGIG (reference sequence). DNA for the CDR3: TGTGCCTGGGGGCGGGGGATTGAAGCTTTCTTT. The encoded protein is CAWGRGIEAFF. Using reference TRBV30 and TRBJ1-1 for the parts outside the CDR3, the full variable domain is SQTIHQWPATLVQPVGSPLSLECTVEGTSNPNLYWYRQAAGRGLQLLFYSVGIGQISSEVPQNLSASRPQDRQFILSSKKLLLSDSGFYLCAWGRGIEAFFGQGTRLTVV.

The rearrangement uses TRBV18 and TRBJ2-1; 7 nucleotides align to TRBD1. The CDR3 is made up of 17 amino acids. The V gene's germline CDR1 is KGHSH and CDR2 LQKENI. V shed 3 bases, J shed 3 bases, and the junction held 11 bases outside the gene matches. As DNA, the CDR3 is TGTGCCAGCTCACCCGCGTACCTGGCAGGGGGCTACAATGAGCAGTTCTTC. It yields the protein CASSPAYLAGGYNEQFF.

J is TRBJ2-1 and V is TRBV2, with TRBD2 as a possible D gene (6 bases). The CDR3 is 14 residues long. The ends were cut back, 4 bases at V and 7 bases at J, with 14 bases in the middle. CDR1 is SNHLY and CDR2 is FYNNEI in the germline V gene. The CDR3, as DNA: TGTGCCAGCAGTGCGGGGCCTCGGGGGAATGAGCAGTTCTTC. Translating it yields CASSAGPRGNEQFF.

This clone was seen only a few times. This rearrangement joins TRBV5-1 to TRBJ2-1; 8 positions agree with TRBD1. CDR1 and CDR2 from the germline V gene are SGHRS and YFSETQ. The junction had 3 bases not matched to a gene; V was cut back by 1 base and J by 6 bases. The CDR3 sequence is 14 residues long. CDR3 nucleotide sequence: TGCGCCAGCAGCTTGTTAACAGGGGGCAATGAGCAGTTCTTC. It is translated as CASSLLTGGNEQFF.

The rearrangement links TRBV7-6 to TRBJ1-2; D is perhaps TRBD1 (5 bases). V dropped 6 bases and J dropped 4 bases, with 21 bases sitting between them. Germline CDR1 is SGHVS and CDR2 is FNYEAQ. This CDR3 has 16 residues. CDR3 coding DNA: TGTGCCAGCAGTCCCTCCCTTTGGGCTCAGGGCTATGGCTACACCTTC. Translation gives CASSPSLWAQGYGYTF.

The V and J genes are TRBV10-3 and TRBJ1-2; 9 bases agree with TRBD1. CDR1 and CDR2 from the germline V gene are ENHRY and SYGVKD. V shed 5 bases and J 3 bases; nucleotides not matched to a gene: 1. The CDR3 runs to 13 residues. The CDR3: CAISRTGDYGYTF. The CDR3 DNA is TGTGCCATCAGTCGGACAGGGGACTATGGCTACACCTTC.

This chain joins TRBV7-2 and TRBJ2-7; TRBD2 agrees at 10 bases. V was clipped by 3 bases and J by 1 base; unmatched bases: 3. This CDR3 has 15 amino acids. Looked up from germline, CDR1 is SGHTA and CDR2 is FQGNSA. CDR3 nucleotide sequence: TGTGCCAGCAGCTTCCGACTAGCGGGTTCCTACGAGCAGTACTTC. The encoded protein is CASSFRLAGSYEQYF.

The J gene is TRBJ2-3, the V gene TRBV19; 10 nucleotides match TRBD1. Germline CDR1 reads LNHDA; CDR2 reads SQIVND (reference sequence). Trimming removed 6 bases from V and 4 bases from J; junction bases left unmatched: 1. This CDR3 comprises 13 residues. The CDR3 DNA reads TGTGCCAGTAGGGGGACAGGGGCAGATACGCAGTATTTT. Amino acids: CASRGTGADTQYF.

The CDR3 loop is CASSSGQGGGEKLFF. In DNA, the CDR3 is TGTGCCAGCAGCTCCGGACAGGGAGGGGGTGAAAAACTGTTTTTT. This rearrangement joins TRBV5-6 to TRBJ1-4; the match to TRBD1 covers 8 bases. With V trimmed by 3 bases and J by 7 bases, 8 bases remained unmatched. CDR3 length equals 15 residues. The germline gives CDR1 SGHDT, CDR2 YYEEEE.

The chain's CDR3 is CASSPTGGPQPQHF. The CDR3 DNA reads as TGCGCCAGCAGCCCTACAGGGGGCCCTCAGCCCCAGCATTTT. This rearrangement joins TRBV4-1 to TRBJ1-5; 9 nucleotides align to TRBD1. Germline CDR1 reads MGHRA; CDR2 reads YSYEKL. The V gene end was trimmed by 4 bases and the J gene end by 6 bases; junction bases not matched to a gene: 4. The CDR3 is 14 amino acids.

V gene TRBV6-6 combines with J gene TRBJ1-5; 8 nucleotides match TRBD1. V shed 2 bases and J 4 bases; nucleotides not matched to a gene: 7. Germline-derived CDR1 and CDR2 are MNHNY and SVGAGI (reference sequence). CDR3 length: 16 residues. CDR3 sequence reads: CASSYEAGTGNQPQHF. CDR3 nucleotides: TGTGCCAGCAGTTACGAGGCCGGGACAGGTAATCAGCCCCAGCATTTT.